This TCR beta chain was captured by sequencing in a study of blood T cell repertoires in COVID-19. Germline CDR1 reads MGHDK; CDR2 reads SYGVNS. This CDR3 is built from 14 residues. Trimming stripped 2 bases from V and 2 bases from J, with 10 bases between. The data were produced by immunoSEQ multiplex PCR, yet TCRdb's version contains in-frame clones alone and is incomplete. This table has a few hundred thousand clones, roughly 90% appearing once. The sequence was collected from a woman aged 25-40 years with COVID-19, enrolled during active disease. V usage is TRBV25-1 and J usage is TRBJ2-7; no reliable D call. The sample comprised peripheral blood. CDR3 nucleotide sequence: TGTGCCAGCAGTGAACTCCAAACAGCCTACGAGCAGTACTTC. Translated, it gives CASSELQTAYEQYF.